The source of this TCR beta chain is a study of long-term antiretroviral therapy in people with HIV. Runs used v3.0 of the immunoSEQ assay and were done at survey level. Here immunoSEQ multiplex PCR was the method, and the copy in TCRdb shows in-frame clones only, minus some. The sample has 16,000 or so clones; 70% to 90% are singletons. With 4 bases clipped from V and 2 bases from J, the junction kept 8 bases outside the gene matches. The CDR3 is made up of 15 amino acids. Looked up from germline, CDR1 is SGHAT and CDR2 is FQDESV (reference sequence). The source of this sequence is a woman in her thirties or forties with HIV. The source was unsorted PBMCs, collected 0.5 years after starting antiretroviral therapy. The chain employs TRBV11-1 and TRBJ2-7, with 7 positions matching TRBD2. CDR3 coding DNA: TGTGCCAGCAGCTCCTCAGCGGGATCTACCTACGAGCAGTACTTC. Protein product: CASSSSAGSTYEQYF.